Listed below are T cell receptor beta chains from one sample, sequenced in a study of cytotoxic CD8 clonotypes in ibrutinib-treated CLL. Produced via immunoSEQ multiplex PCR; TCRdb's table is partial and in-frame only. This sample has about 160,000 clones; 88% occur once, and the top ten carry roughly 3%. Source: PBMCs, taken at disease progression, from a patient treated with ibrutinib. Receptors originate from a human donor with chronic lymphocytic leukemia. The CDR3 runs from the conserved cysteine through the conserved F or W. A D gene is named only where the DNA matches it firmly. Clone size is shown for a subset of rows, as once, few, many or a class of expanded clone.

d_call	j_call	v_call	clone_size	cdr3_aa	cdr3_nt
TRBD1	TRBJ2-5	TRBV7-7	NA	CASSFSTGGLETQYF	TGTGCCAGCAGCTTCTCGACAGGGGGCCTGGAGACCCAGTACTTC
NA	TRBJ1-1	TRBV19	once	CASSMMGTEAFF	TGTGCCAGTAGTATGATGGGCACTGAAGCTTTCTTT
NA	TRBJ2-1	TRBV30	NA	CACSGPYNEQFF	TGTGCCTGTTCCGGACCGTACAATGAGCAGTTCTTC
NA	TRBJ1-1	TRBV30	NA	CAWSVSVNTEAFF	TGTGCCTGGAGTGTAAGTGTGAACACTGAAGCTTTCTTT
NA	TRBJ1-2	TRBV28	NA	CASRYSRNYGYTF	TGTGCCAGCAGATATTCCAGGAACTATGGCTACACCTTC
TRBD1	TRBJ2-7	TRBV4-3	NA	CASSQGGGHEQYF	TGCGCCAGCAGCCAAGGAGGGGGCCACGAGCAGTACTTC
NA	TRBJ2-2	TRBV12-5	NA	CASAPSLSPRARTGELFF	TGTGCTAGTGCCCCATCATTGAGCCCCAGGGCCAGGACCGGGGAGCTGTTTTTT
TRBD2	TRBJ2-1	TRBV5-4	NA	CASSATSGSYNEQFF	TGTGCCAGCAGCGCGACTAGCGGGAGCTACAATGAGCAGTTCTTC
NA	TRBJ1-1	TRBV5-6	NA	CASSLGRRYTEAFF	TGTGCCAGCTCGCTGGGTCGACGTTACACTGAAGCTTTCTTT
NA	TRBJ2-1	TRBV7-9	few	CASSFRSHAVDEQFF	TGTGCCAGCAGCTTTCGATCGCATGCGGTGGATGAGCAGTTCTTC
TRBD2	TRBJ2-7	TRBV6-5	NA	CASSYAGGSYEQYF	TGTGCCAGCAGTTACGCGGGAGGATCATACGAGCAGTACTTC
NA	TRBJ2-3	TRBV30	NA	CAWSGSTGLRTDTQYF	TGTGCCTGGAGTGGATCAACGGGACTTCGCACAGATACGCAGTATTTT
TRBD2	TRBJ2-1	TRBV9	NA	CASSAGGEQFF	TGTGCCAGCAGTGCGGGGGGTGAGCAGTTCTTC
NA	TRBJ2-7	TRBV7-9	NA	CASSRGQTLAYEQYF	TGTGCCAGCAGCCGCGGACAGACCCTCGCCTACGAGCAGTACTTC
NA	TRBJ1-1	TRBV30	once	CAWSPQGIAEAFF	TGTGCCTGGAGTCCGCAGGGGATTGCTGAAGCTTTCTTT
TRBD2	TRBJ2-7	TRBV2	NA	CASRETSGSSYEQYF	TGTGCCAGCCGTGAAACTAGCGGGAGCTCCTACGAGCAGTACTTC
TRBD1	TRBJ1-3	TRBV7-3	NA	CASSPGTGNNRNTIYF	TGTGCCAGCAGCCCCGGGACAGGCAATAACCGAAACACCATATATTTT
NA	TRBJ2-4	TRBV27	NA	CASSFLRPAGAKNIQYF	TGTGCCAGCAGTTTCCTGAGACCGGCCGGGGCCAAAAACATTCAGTACTTC
NA	TRBJ2-7	TRBV11-2	NA	CASSLDHSHEQYF	TGTGCCAGCAGCTTAGATCACTCCCACGAGCAGTACTTC
NA	TRBJ2-1	TRBV19	NA	CASSIGPSYNEQFF	TGTGCCAGTAGTATCGGTCCTTCCTACAATGAGCAGTTCTTC
NA	TRBJ1-2	TRBV10-3	once	CAISGPADYGYTF	TGTGCCATCAGTGGTCCAGCGGACTATGGCTACACCTTC
NA	TRBJ1-2	TRBV11-2	NA	CASSSLYKGKGYGYTF	TGTGCCAGCAGCTCCCTATACAAAGGAAAAGGCTATGGCTACACCTTC